The rows below give T cell receptor beta chains drawn from one sample of a study of blood T cell repertoires in COVID-19. Libraries were prepared by immunoSEQ multiplex PCR; TCRdb keeps only in-frame clonotypes and omits some of them. This table holds approximately 200,000 clones, around 81% found once. The sequencing input was peripheral blood. The receptors originated from a woman aged 25 to 39 who had recovered from COVID-19. Both conserved end residues are part of each CDR3. D genes are given only for firm matches. Rows may omit the clone size; those that give it use once, few, many or a size class.

TRBV10-1	-	TRBJ2-5	few	CASIRVYTKGLSGETQYF	TGCGCCAGCATCCGAGTATATACAAAGGGCTTGTCAGGGGAGACCCAGTACTTC
TRBV7-3	TRBD1	TRBJ1-2	-	CASSLTPTGGENYGYTF	TGTGCCAGCAGCTTAACCCCCACAGGGGGCGAAAACTATGGCTACACCTTC
TRBV7-9	TRBD1	TRBJ2-7	once	CASSDPGTGAYEQYF	TGTGCCAGCAGCGATCCCGGGACAGGGGCATACGAGCAGTACTTC
TRBV28	TRBD1	TRBJ2-1	-	CASSSGQGNEQFF	TGTGCCAGCAGTTCGGGACAGGGGAATGAGCAGTTCTTC
TRBV10-3	-	TRBJ2-3	-	CAISESAGRDTQYF	TGTGCCATCAGTGAGTCGGCAGGCAGGGATACGCAGTATTTT
TRBV5-5	TRBD1	TRBJ2-3	-	CASSLWQGATDTQYF	TGTGCCAGCAGCTTGTGGCAGGGGGCCACAGATACGCAGTATTTT
TRBV15	TRBD1	TRBJ2-7	once	CATSRYGQDYEQYF	TGTGCCACCAGCAGGTACGGACAGGACTACGAGCAGTACTTC
TRBV30	-	TRBJ2-7	-	CAWSQGEQYF	TGTGCCTGGAGTCAGGGCGAGCAGTACTTC
TRBV7-3	TRBD1	TRBJ2-2	once	CASSSFTGAGELFF	TGTGCCAGCAGCTCGTTCACAGGGGCCGGGGAGCTGTTTTTT
TRBV11-2	TRBD1	TRBJ2-1	-	CASSLWGQGTYNEQFF	TGTGCCAGCAGCTTATGGGGACAGGGAACCTACAATGAGCAGTTCTTC
TRBV10-3	TRBD2	TRBJ2-3	-	CAISEGQGGDTQYF	TGTGCCATCAGTGAGGGGCAGGGAGGGGATACGCAGTATTTT
TRBV7-9	TRBD1	TRBJ2-7	-	CASSFRDRGYEQYF	TGTGCCAGCAGTTTCCGGGACAGGGGCTACGAGCAGTACTTC
TRBV28	-	TRBJ1-3	-	CASSLRATVSGNTIYF	TGTGCCAGCAGTTTACGGGCGACAGTCTCTGGAAACACCATATATTTT
TRBV7-2	-	TRBJ2-3	-	CASSLERTDTQYF	TGTGCCAGCAGCCTCGAGCGGACAGATACGCAGTATTTT
TRBV10-3	-	TRBJ1-1	-	CAISVRGSGIGNTEAFF	TGTGCCATCAGTGTCCGGGGGTCGGGGATTGGGAACACTGAAGCTTTCTTT
TRBV12-3/TRBV12-4	TRBD1	TRBJ2-4	once	CASSLGQGNIQYF	TGTGCCAGCAGTTTGGGACAGGGGAACATTCAGTACTTC
TRBV19	-	TRBJ1-2	once	CASSIRDSRGYTF	TGTGCCAGTAGTATCCGGGACTCCCGGGGCTACACCTTC